This is a list of T cell receptor beta chains from one sample in a study of human T cells and chemical hapten exposure. TCRdb re-derived calls from the RACE reads in MiXCR, one entry per CDR3 protein. The table lists approximately 80,000 distinct CDR3 sequences, over 6% of them singletons. The starting material was whole blood, obtained in connection with sensitization to the hapten diphenylcyclopropenone (DPC). The source is a woman aged 25 to 39 with alopecia areata. Some clones in this sample may be carry-over from other donors' samples. Each CDR3 is given without its conserved first and last residue.

CDR3 | V
SARVVGLGTDTQY | TRBV20-1
ATQSGWGTEAF | TRBV10-3
ASSDGLANEKLF | TRBV25-1
ASGWEGANVLT | TRBV12-5
ASSQEEATGNPYQETQY | TRBV4-2
ASKPGSTDTQY | TRBV27
ASSLGGRGQF | TRBV11-3
ASSSERGPEQY | TRBV6-5
SASPSSGYSQPQH | TRBV20-1
ASSPQGAGEQY | TRBV7-2
ASSDKTARSQPQH | TRBV2
ASSPRQNTEAF | TRBV12-3/TRBV12-4
SAFTGTSTNYGYT | TRBV20-1
SAPMGWSSTDTQY | TRBV20-1
SASNRGGYEQY | TRBV20-1
SASEGDTEAF | TRBV20-1
SATRGGTTRQETQY | TRBV20-1
ASSPTQANYGYT | TRBV12-3/TRBV12-4
ASGLPDEGRVEQY | TRBV12-5
ASSHRDRGYEQY | TRBV12-3/TRBV12-4
SAGLGGNEKLF | TRBV20-1
ASRTRGADGYT | TRBV6-1
ASSPTGASNQPQH | TRBV2
ASRSRREETQY | TRBV7-9
SVSGSSTGELF | TRBV29-1
ASSPPLLSSYNEQF | TRBV12-3/TRBV12-4
SVEVGGSYNEQF | TRBV29-1
ASGQGRNQETQY | TRBV14
ASSYETGTIQPQH | TRBV6-6
ASRRALTDTQY | TRBV5-1
ASSRTGNSPLH | TRBV6-2/TRBV6-3
ASSWGAGKGEKLF | TRBV7-2
ASSECGTGHGYT | TRBV6-1
ASSPQSGGYNEQF | TRBV5-1
ASSLEGMNGYT | TRBV12-3/TRBV12-4
ASSQDILTPSHSGNTIY | TRBV4-2
ASSPGKSTSGYT | TRBV18
ASSQPPGNEQF | TRBV4-1
ASSLGGLAGGEGTQY | TRBV7-8
ASSPTSDTQY | TRBV12-3/TRBV12-4
ASSLRAMSSYNSPLH | TRBV7-2
ASSFGGPSTDTQY | TRBV5-4
ASSQTNLGTDTQY | TRBV4-2
ASSPSLNSPLH | TRBV12-3/TRBV12-4
ASSETVGITYEQY | TRBV2
ASRFYGAGTEAF | TRBV5-1
ASSLASGVQRYEQY | TRBV5-4
ASSLGGGATDTQY | TRBV6-2/TRBV6-3
ASSQNGPYEQY | TRBV3-1
ASSPTGDVYGYT | TRBV6-1